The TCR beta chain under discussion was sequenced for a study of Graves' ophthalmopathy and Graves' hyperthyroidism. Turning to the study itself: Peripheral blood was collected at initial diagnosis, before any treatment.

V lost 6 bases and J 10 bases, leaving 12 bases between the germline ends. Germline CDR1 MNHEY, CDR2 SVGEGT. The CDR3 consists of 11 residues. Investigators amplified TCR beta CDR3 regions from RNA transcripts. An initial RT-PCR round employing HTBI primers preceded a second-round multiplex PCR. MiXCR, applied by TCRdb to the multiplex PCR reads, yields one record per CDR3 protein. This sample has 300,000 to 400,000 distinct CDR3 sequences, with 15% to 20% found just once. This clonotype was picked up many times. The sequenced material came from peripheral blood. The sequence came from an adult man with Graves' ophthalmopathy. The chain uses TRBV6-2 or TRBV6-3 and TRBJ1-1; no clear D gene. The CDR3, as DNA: TGTGCCAGCAGCGGCCACCTACTAGCTTTCTTT. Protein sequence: CASSGHLLAFF.